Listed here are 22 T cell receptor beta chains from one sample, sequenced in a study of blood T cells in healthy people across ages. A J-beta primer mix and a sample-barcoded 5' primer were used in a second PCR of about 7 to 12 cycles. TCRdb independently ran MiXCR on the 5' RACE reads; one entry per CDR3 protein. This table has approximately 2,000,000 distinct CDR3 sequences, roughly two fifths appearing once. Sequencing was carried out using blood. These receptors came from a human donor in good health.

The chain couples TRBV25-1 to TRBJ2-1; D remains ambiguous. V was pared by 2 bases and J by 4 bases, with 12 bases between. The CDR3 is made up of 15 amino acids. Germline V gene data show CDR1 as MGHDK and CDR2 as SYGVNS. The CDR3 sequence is CASSEDPPEYNEQFF. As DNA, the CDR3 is TGTGCCAGCAGTGAAGACCCCCCAGAGTACAATGAGCAGTTCTTC. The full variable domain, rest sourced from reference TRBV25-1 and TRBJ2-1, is EADIYQTPRYLVIGTGKKITLECSQTMGHDKMYWYQQDPGMELHLIHYSYGVNSTEKGDLSSESTVSRIRTEHFPLTLESARPSHTSQYLCASSEDPPEYNEQFFGPGTRLTVL.

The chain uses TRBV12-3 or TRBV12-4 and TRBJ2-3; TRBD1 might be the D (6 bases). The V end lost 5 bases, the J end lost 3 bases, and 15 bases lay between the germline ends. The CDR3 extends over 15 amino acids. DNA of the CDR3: TGTGCCAGCAGTAACATTTTCGACAGGACAGATACGCAGTATTTT. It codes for CASSNIFDRTDTQYF.

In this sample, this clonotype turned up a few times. CDR3 region: CASSLEIGSYGYTF. CDR3 DNA: TGCGCCAGCAGCTTGGAGATCGGCAGTTATGGCTACACCTTC. The chain carries TRBV5-1 and TRBJ1-2; D unclear. CDR3 length equals 14 residues. V lost 0 bases and J lost 5, with 11 bases in between. Germline lookup yields CDR1 SGHRS and CDR2 YFSETQ.

CDR3 in amino acids: CATGGRERQNSPLHF. The DNA for the CDR3 is TGTGCCACAGGAGGGAGGGAACGGCAGAATTCACCCCTCCACTTT. The rearrangement uses TRBV24-1 and TRBJ1-6, with D unresolved. CDR3 size: 15 residues. Trimming cost V 10 bases and J 7 bases, with 19 bases left between them. Germline V gene data show CDR1 as KGHDR and CDR2 as SFDVKD.

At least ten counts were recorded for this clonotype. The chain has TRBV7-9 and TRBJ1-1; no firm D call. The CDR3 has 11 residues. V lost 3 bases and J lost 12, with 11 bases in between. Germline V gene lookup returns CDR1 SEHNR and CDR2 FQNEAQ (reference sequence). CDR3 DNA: TGTGCCAGCAGCTTCGGAGCCGAGACTTTCTTT. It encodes CASSFGAETFF.

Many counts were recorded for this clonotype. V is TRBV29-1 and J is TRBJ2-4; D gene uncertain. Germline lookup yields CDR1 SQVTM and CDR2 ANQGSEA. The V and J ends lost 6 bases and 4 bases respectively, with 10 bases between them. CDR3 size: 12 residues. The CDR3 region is CSVSESKNIQYF. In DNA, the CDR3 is TGCAGCGTATCCGAGAGTAAAAACATTCAGTACTTC. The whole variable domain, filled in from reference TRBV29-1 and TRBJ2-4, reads SAVISQKPSRDICQRGTSLTIQCQVDSQVTMMFWYRQQPGQSLTLIATANQGSEATYESGFVIDKFPISRPNLTFSTLTVSNMSPEDSSIYLCSVSESKNIQYFGAGTRLSVL.

CDR3 sequence (DNA): TGTGCCAGCTCTCGGTCCCCGGGACAGTTGAATCAGCCCCAGCATTTT. Amino acids: CASSRSPGQLNQPQHF. The genes are TRBV6-5 and TRBJ1-5; 7 bases align to TRBD1. Germline V lookup: CDR1 MNHEY, CDR2 SVGAGI. V was pared by 8 bases and J by 4 bases, with 14 bases of the junction left unmatched. The CDR3 is 16 residues long.

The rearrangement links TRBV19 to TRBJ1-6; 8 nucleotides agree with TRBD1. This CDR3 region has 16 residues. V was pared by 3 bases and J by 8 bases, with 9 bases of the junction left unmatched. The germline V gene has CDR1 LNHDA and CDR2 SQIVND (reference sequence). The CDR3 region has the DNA TGTGCCAGTAGTATTAGTAGAGACAGGGGATATTCACCCCTCCACTTT. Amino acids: CASSISRDRGYSPLHF.

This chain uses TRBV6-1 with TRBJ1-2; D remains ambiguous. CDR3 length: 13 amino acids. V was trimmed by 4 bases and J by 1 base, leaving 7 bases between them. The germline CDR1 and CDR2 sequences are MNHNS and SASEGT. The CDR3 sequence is CASSGRINYGYTF. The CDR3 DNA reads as TGTGCCAGCAGTGGACGGATTAACTATGGCTACACCTTC.

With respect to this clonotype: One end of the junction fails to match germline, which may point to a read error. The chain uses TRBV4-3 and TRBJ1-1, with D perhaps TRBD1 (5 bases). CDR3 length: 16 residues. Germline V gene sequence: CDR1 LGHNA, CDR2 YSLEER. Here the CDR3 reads CASGQRLGGKVAEAFF. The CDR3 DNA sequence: TGCGCCAGCGGCCAAAGACTCGGGGGTAAGGTCGCTGAAGCTTTCTTT.

CDR3 region: CSALHGPPEPLQETQYF. CDR3 nucleotides: TGCAGTGCCCTACATGGACCACCTGAGCCCTTGCAAGAGACCCAGTACTTC. The rearrangement links TRBV20-1 to TRBJ2-5, with D unclear. Germline CDR1 is DFQATT and CDR2 is SNEGSKA (reference sequence). The length of the CDR3 is 17 residues. V shed 6 bases and J shed 2 bases, with 25 bases lying between them.

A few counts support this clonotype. CDR3 nucleotides: TGTGCCATCGACCAAGCGGGGGGAACAGATACGCAGTATTTT. It yields the protein CAIDQAGGTDTQYF. The J gene is TRBJ2-3, the V gene TRBV10-3; 9 nucleotides align to TRBD2. Germline V CDR1 and CDR2: ENHRY, SYGVKD. Trimming took 8 bases from V and 3 from J; bases not matched to a gene: 6. This CDR3 has 14 amino acids.

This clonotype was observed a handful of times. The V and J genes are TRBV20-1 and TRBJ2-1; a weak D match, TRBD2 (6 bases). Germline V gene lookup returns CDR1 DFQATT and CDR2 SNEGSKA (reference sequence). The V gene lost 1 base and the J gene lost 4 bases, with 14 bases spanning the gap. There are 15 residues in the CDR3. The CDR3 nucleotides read TGCAGTGCTAGAGTCGCACAGGAGGGGTACAATGAGCAGTTCTTC. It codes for CSARVAQEGYNEQFF.

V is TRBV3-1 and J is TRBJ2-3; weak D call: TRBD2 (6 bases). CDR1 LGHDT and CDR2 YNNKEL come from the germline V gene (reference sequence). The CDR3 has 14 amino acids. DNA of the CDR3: TGTACCACCGCGGGGCGAACATTCACAGATACGCAGTATTTT. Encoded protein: CTTAGRTFTDTQYF.

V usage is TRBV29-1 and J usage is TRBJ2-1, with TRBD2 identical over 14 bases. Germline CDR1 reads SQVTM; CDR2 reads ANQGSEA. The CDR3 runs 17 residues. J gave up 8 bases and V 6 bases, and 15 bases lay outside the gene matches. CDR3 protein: CSVAGTSGGPQGDEQFF. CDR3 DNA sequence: TGCAGCGTCGCAGGGACTAGCGGGGGCCCCCAGGGGGATGAGCAGTTCTTC.

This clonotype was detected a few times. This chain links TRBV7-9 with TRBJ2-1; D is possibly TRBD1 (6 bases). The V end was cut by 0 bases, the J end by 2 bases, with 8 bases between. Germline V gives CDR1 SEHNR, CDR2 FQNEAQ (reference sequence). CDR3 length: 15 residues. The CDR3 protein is CASSLAQGTYNEQFF. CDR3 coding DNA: TGTGCCAGCAGCTTAGCACAGGGCACCTACAATGAGCAGTTCTTC.

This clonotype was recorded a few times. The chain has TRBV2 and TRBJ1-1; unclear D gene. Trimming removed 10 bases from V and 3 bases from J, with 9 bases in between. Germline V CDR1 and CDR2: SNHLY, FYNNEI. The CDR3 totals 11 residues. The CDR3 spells CATWRDTEAFF. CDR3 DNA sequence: TGTGCCACTTGGAGGGACACTGAAGCTTTCTTT.

The CDR3 protein is CASSGAKGTGELFF. As DNA, the CDR3 is TGCGCCAGTTCCGGGGCAAAGGGTACCGGGGAGCTGTTTTTT. The V call is TRBV4-1, the J call TRBJ2-2; D tentatively fits TRBD1 or TRBD2 (5 bases each). CDR3 length equals 14 residues. Trimming pared 9 bases from V and 5 bases from J, leaving 16 bases between. Per the germline V gene, CDR1 is MGHRA and CDR2 is YSYEKL.

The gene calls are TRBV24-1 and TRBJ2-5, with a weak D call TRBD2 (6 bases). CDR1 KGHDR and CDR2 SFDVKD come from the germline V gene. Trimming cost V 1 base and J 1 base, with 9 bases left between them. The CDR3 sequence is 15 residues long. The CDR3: CATSDLGTGQETQYF. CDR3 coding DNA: TGTGCCACCAGTGATTTAGGGACTGGCCAAGAGACCCAGTACTTC.

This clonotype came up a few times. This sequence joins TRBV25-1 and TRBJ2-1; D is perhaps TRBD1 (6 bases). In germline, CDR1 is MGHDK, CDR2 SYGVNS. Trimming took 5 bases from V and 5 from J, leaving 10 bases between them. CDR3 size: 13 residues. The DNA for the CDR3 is TGTGCCAGCAGTTGGACAGATAACAATGAGCAGTTCTTC. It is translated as CASSWTDNNEQFF.

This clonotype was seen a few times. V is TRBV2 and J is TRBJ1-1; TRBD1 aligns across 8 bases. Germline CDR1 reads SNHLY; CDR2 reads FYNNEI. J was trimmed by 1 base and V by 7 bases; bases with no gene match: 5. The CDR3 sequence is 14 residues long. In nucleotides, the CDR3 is TGTGCCAGCATTGACAGGGGCTGGAACACTGAAGCTTTCTTT. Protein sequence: CASIDRGWNTEAFF.

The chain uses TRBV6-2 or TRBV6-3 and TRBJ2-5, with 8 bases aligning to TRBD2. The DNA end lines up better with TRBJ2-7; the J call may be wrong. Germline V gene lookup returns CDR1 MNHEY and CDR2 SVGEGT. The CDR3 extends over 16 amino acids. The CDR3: CASSPRGRSGGYEQYF. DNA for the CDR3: TGTGCCAGCAGTCCACGGGGGCGGAGCGGGGGCTACGAGCAGTACTTC.